The 26 T cell receptor beta chains reported below all come from one sample, sequenced in a study of T cell changes during pregnancy in multiple sclerosis. Clones were read by immunoSEQ multiplex PCR, and TCRdb kept only the in-frame ones, dropping some. The sample has fewer than 75,000 clones, 85% to 95% seen once. The sample consisted of peripheral blood, taken after pregnancy. All receptors derive from a female donor in good health, enrolled as a control in a pregnancy study.

This chain links TRBV5-5 with TRBJ1-1; D not certain. CDR1 SGHKS and CDR2 YYEKEE come from the germline V gene (reference sequence). Trimming shortened V by 4 bases and J by 0 bases, and 10 bases separated the two germline ends. The CDR3 consists of 14 residues. CDR3 region: CASSPSGLNTEAFF. The DNA of the CDR3 is TGTGCCAGCAGCCCCAGCGGGCTGAACACTGAAGCTTTCTTT. The entire variable domain, with the rest obtained from reference TRBV5-5 and TRBJ1-1, is as follows: DAGVTQSPTHLIKTRGQQVTLRCSPISGHKSVSWYQQVLGQGPQFIFQYYEKEERGRGNFPDRFSARQFPNYSSELNVNALLLGDSALYLCASSPSGLNTEAFFGQGTRLTVV.

The chain uses TRBV9 and TRBJ2-3; D is possibly TRBD1 (5 bases). The germline V gene encodes CDR1 SGDLS and CDR2 YYNGEE. This CDR3 has 13 residues. V was trimmed by 4 bases and J by 1 base, leaving 7 bases between them. This CDR3 is CASSMTGTDTQYF. The CDR3 nucleotides read TGTGCCAGCAGCATGACAGGCACAGATACGCAGTATTTT. The full variable domain, completed using reference TRBV9 and TRBJ2-3, is DSGVTQTPKHLITATGQRVTLRCSPRSGDLSVYWYQQSLDQGLQFLIQYYNGEERAKGNILERFSAQQFPDLHSELNLSSLELGDSALYFCASSMTGTDTQYFGPGTRLTVL.

The chain has TRBV9 and TRBJ2-5; D unclear. The CDR3 is 13 residues long. CDR1 SGDLS and CDR2 YYNGEE come from the germline V gene. V lost 2 bases to trimming and J lost 5 bases, with 10 bases between them. CDR3 residues: CASSVELRETQYF. The CDR3 coding sequence is TGTGCCAGCAGCGTCGAACTGCGGGAGACCCAGTACTTC. Supplemented by reference TRBV9 and TRBJ2-5, the full variable domain reads DSGVTQTPKHLITATGQRVTLRCSPRSGDLSVYWYQQSLDQGLQFLIQYYNGEERAKGNILERFSAQQFPDLHSELNLSSLELGDSALYFCASSVELRETQYFGPGTRLLVL.

The J gene is TRBJ1-2, the V gene TRBV19, with 8 nucleotides matching TRBD1. Losses at the gene ends were 6 bases for V and 0 bases for J; bases not matched to a gene: 3. Germline V gene sequence: CDR1 LNHDA, CDR2 SQIVND (reference sequence). This CDR3 comprises 14 residues. The CDR3 protein is CASSGGQANYGYTF. CDR3 coding DNA: TGTGCCAGTAGCGGGGGACAGGCTAACTATGGCTACACCTTC. The full variable domain, rest sourced from reference TRBV19 and TRBJ1-2, is DGGITQSPKYLFRKEGQNVTLSCEQNLNHDAMYWYRQDPGQGLRLIYYSQIVNDFQKGDIAEGYSVSREKKESFPLTVTSAQKNPTAFYLCASSGGQANYGYTFGSGTRLTVV.

The chain carries TRBV18 and TRBJ2-5, with a weak D call TRBD1 (6 bases). The CDR3 loop spans 18 amino acids. With 3 bases removed from V and 0 bases from J, the gap between germline ends came to 20 bases. CDR1 and CDR2 (germline): KGHSH, LQKENI. The CDR3 nucleotides are TGTGCCAGCTCACCGCTCGGACAGCTAGCTGGTGACCAAGAGACCCAGTACTTC. As protein: CASSPLGQLAGDQETQYF.

This clone was found once. The chain employs TRBV18 and TRBJ2-3, with 9 positions matching TRBD1. Germline loops: CDR1 KGHSH, CDR2 LQKENI. The CDR3 loop spans 14 amino acids. V lost 4 bases to trimming and J lost 4 bases; unmatched junction nucleotides: 3. In nucleotides, the CDR3 is TGTGCCAGCTCACGGGGGACAGGGTCAGATACGCAGTATTTT. Amino acids: CASSRGTGSDTQYF. Full variable domain (missing parts from reference TRBV18 and TRBJ2-3): NAGVMQNPRHLVRRRGQEARLRCSPMKGHSHVYWYRQLPEEGLKFMVYLQKENIIDESGMPKERFSAEFPKEGPSILRIQQVVRGDSAAYFCASSRGTGSDTQYFGPGTRLTVL.

The chain couples TRBV6-1 to TRBJ1-5, with D possibly matching TRBD1 (6 bases). Trimming left V 8 bases short and J 3 bases short, with 11 bases between. The CDR3 consists of 13 residues. Germline lookup yields CDR1 MNHNS and CDR2 SASEGT. CDR3 sequence (DNA): TGTGCCAGCCGCCGGGACATCAATCAGCCCCAGCATTTT. Translating it yields CASRRDINQPQHF.

The rearrangement links TRBV5-1 to TRBJ1-3; 9 positions agree with TRBD1. V shed 4 bases, J shed 0 bases, and the junction held 5 bases outside the gene matches. The CDR3 covers 16 residues. Looked up from germline, CDR1 is SGHRS and CDR2 is YFSETQ. In DNA form, the CDR3 reads TGCGCCAGCAGCCCGGAGACAGGGGGCTCTGGAAACACCATATATTTT. Amino acids: CASSPETGGSGNTIYF.

This rearrangement joins TRBV28 to TRBJ2-3; the match to TRBD2 covers 15 bases. The trim removed 1 base at V and 2 bases at J, leaving 7 bases unmatched. The germline V gene encodes CDR1 MDHEN and CDR2 SYDVKM. The CDR3 runs to 19 residues. CDR3 in amino acids: CASSLYLWTSGRVTDTQYF. CDR3 DNA sequence: TGTGCCAGCAGTTTATACCTTTGGACTAGCGGGAGGGTCACAGATACGCAGTATTTT.

The chain carries TRBV10-3 and TRBJ2-1; 7 nucleotides align to TRBD2. The V gene end was trimmed by 4 bases and the J gene end by 4 bases; junction bases not matched to a gene: 10. Germline V lookup: CDR1 ENHRY, CDR2 SYGVKD. This CDR3 is 16 amino acids long. CDR3 loop: CAISGTRERYYNEQFF. In DNA form, the CDR3 reads TGTGCCATCAGTGGGACGCGGGAGAGGTATTACAATGAGCAGTTCTTC.

In nucleotides, the CDR3 is TGCGCCAGCAGCCGGACAGGGGAGACCTACGAGCAGTACTTC. The encoded protein is CASSRTGETYEQYF. The genes are TRBV5-1 and TRBJ2-7, with TRBD1 matching over 9 bases. Trimming removed 4 bases from V and 2 bases from J; junction bases left unmatched: 4. This CDR3 spans 14 amino acids. The germline gives CDR1 SGHRS, CDR2 YFSETQ.

The J gene is TRBJ1-4, the V gene TRBV6-5; D might be TRBD1 (5 bases). CDR3 length: 14 amino acids. Trimming cost V 2 bases and J 8 bases, with 12 bases left between them. Germline lookup yields CDR1 MNHEY and CDR2 SVGAGI. The DNA of the CDR3 is TGTGCCAGCAGTTACGCCCAGGGTGGGGAAAAACTGTTTTTT. It encodes CASSYAQGGEKLFF.

CDR3 amino acids: CASRTVSSTDTQYF. The CDR3 DNA follows: TGTGCCAGCAGGACAGTTTCTAGCACAGATACGCAGTATTTT. The J gene is TRBJ2-3, the V gene TRBV2; D is possibly TRBD1 (5 bases). This CDR3 region has 14 residues. Trimming shortened V by 6 bases and J by 0 bases, and 10 bases separated the two germline ends. Germline V gives CDR1 SNHLY, CDR2 FYNNEI.

The chain joins TRBV5-1 to TRBJ1-1; 12 bases are a match to TRBD1. The CDR3 loop spans 16 amino acids. CDR1 SGHRS and CDR2 YFSETQ come from the germline V gene. The ends lost 4 bases at V and 6 bases at J; junction bases unmatched: 10. CDR3 sequence (DNA): TGCGCCAGCAGCGGCCGGGACAGGGGGCGGAAAGCTGAAGCTTTCTTT. This translates into CASSGRDRGRKAEAFF. The whole variable domain, filled in from reference TRBV5-1 and TRBJ1-1, reads KAGVTQTPRYLIKTRGQQVTLSCSPISGHRSVSWYQQTPGQGLQFLFEYFSETQRNKGNFPGRFSGRQFSNSRSEMNVSTLELGDSALYLCASSGRDRGRKAEAFFGQGTRLTVV.

This sequence joins TRBV11-2 and TRBJ1-1; 7 nucleotides align to TRBD1. The CDR3 contains 13 residues. Trimming at V came to 1 base and at J to 8 bases, leaving 4 bases not matched to a gene. Per germline, CDR1 SGHAT and CDR2 FQNNGV. The CDR3 loop is CASSLGVDREAFF. The DNA of the CDR3 is TGTGCCAGCAGCTTAGGAGTGGACAGGGAAGCTTTCTTT.

The chain links TRBV10-3 to TRBJ2-3, with 13 bases matching TRBD2. V trimming: 10 bases; J trimming: 5 bases; junction bases outside the gene matches: 6. From germline, CDR1 is ENHRY and CDR2 SYGVKD. The CDR3 has 14 residues. The CDR3 DNA reads TGTGCCACTAGACTAGCGGGGGGTGTAGATACGCAGTATTTT. Translated, it gives CATRLAGGVDTQYF.

This clone was detected only once. The chain combines TRBV6-1 with TRBJ1-2; D is unresolved. The CDR3 runs 16 residues. V gave up 2 bases and J gave up 6 bases, with 19 bases separating them. Germline V CDR1 and CDR2: MNHNS, SASEGT. DNA of the CDR3: TGTGCCAGCAGTGAAAATCGGGAGTGGTATTGGGATGGCTACACCTTC. As protein: CASSENREWYWDGYTF.

This chain joins TRBV7-2 and TRBJ2-4, with no clear D. Germline loops: CDR1 SGHTA, CDR2 FQGNSA. Deletions cut 1 base from V and 4 bases from J, with 8 bases between. The CDR3 sequence is 14 residues long. CDR3 coding DNA: TGTGCCAGCAGCTTAGATTACGGGAAAAACATTCAGTACTTC. Amino acid sequence: CASSLDYGKNIQYF.

This chain uses TRBV11-2 with TRBJ2-7; 8 nucleotides line up with TRBD2. Losses at the gene ends were 1 base for V and 2 bases for J; bases not matched to a gene: 7. Germline-derived CDR1 and CDR2 are SGHAT and FQNNGV. CDR3 length equals 16 residues. In DNA form, the CDR3 reads TGTGCCAGCAGCTTAGCCCCCGGGGGGGGAACCTACGAGCAGTACTTC. This codes for CASSLAPGGGTYEQYF.

This sequence joins TRBV12-5 and TRBJ2-2; a weak D match, TRBD2 (5 bases). The V gene's germline CDR1 is LGHNT and CDR2 FRNRAP. CDR3 length: 13 residues. V was trimmed by 3 bases and J by 6 bases, leaving 8 bases between them. The CDR3 DNA reads TGTGCTAGTGGTTTAGAGGGCCCCGGGGAGCTGTTTTTT. This sequence encodes CASGLEGPGELFF.

This chain links TRBV29-1 with TRBJ1-1, with 12 bases fitting TRBD1. V shed 4 bases and J 4 bases; nucleotides not matched to a gene: 7. The V gene's germline CDR1 is SQVTM and CDR2 ANQGSEA. CDR3 length equals 15 residues. This chain's CDR3 is CSVGGTGGGGTEAFF. The CDR3 DNA follows: TGCAGCGTTGGCGGGACAGGGGGCGGGGGCACTGAAGCTTTCTTT. Filled out from reference TRBV29-1 and TRBJ1-1, the complete variable domain reads SAVISQKPSRDICQRGTSLTIQCQVDSQVTMMFWYRQQPGQSLTLIATANQGSEATYESGFVIDKFPISRPNLTFSTLTVSNMSPEDSSIYLCSVGGTGGGGTEAFFGQGTRLTVV.

This chain uses TRBV28 with TRBJ1-2; 9 bases agree with TRBD1. This CDR3 has 16 amino acids. With V trimmed by 6 bases and J by 1 base, 9 bases remained unmatched. CDR1 and CDR2 from the germline V gene are MDHEN and SYDVKM. The CDR3 is CASRKTGGNRNYGYTF. The CDR3 DNA reads as TGTGCCAGCAGGAAGACAGGGGGGAATCGTAACTATGGCTACACCTTC.

The gene calls are TRBV7-6 and TRBJ2-3; maybe TRBD2 (6 bases). CDR3 length equals 14 residues. Germline-derived CDR1 and CDR2 are SGHVS and FNYEAQ. Deletions cut 5 bases from V and 6 bases from J, with 15 bases between. CDR3 bases: TGTGCCAGCAGCCGATACCAAAGCGGGGATACGCAGTATTTT. Protein: CASSRYQSGDTQYF.

For the CDR3, the DNA is TGTGCCAGCAGCTTAGCCCTTGGGGGGTACGAGCAGTACTTC. Protein product: CASSLALGGYEQYF. The chain recombines TRBV7-2 with TRBJ2-7; TRBD2 might be the D (6 bases). The V gene's germline CDR1 is SGHTA and CDR2 FQGNSA. Trimming took 0 bases from V and 4 from J, leaving 10 bases between them. The length of the CDR3 is 14 residues.

This rearrangement joins TRBV5-6 to TRBJ2-2, with D maybe TRBD1 (5 bases). Germline values: CDR1 SGHDT, CDR2 YYEEEE. The ends were cut back, 0 bases at V and 1 base at J, with 7 bases in the middle. The CDR3 covers 15 residues. Written as DNA, the CDR3 is TGTGCCAGCAGCTTGGCCACAGGGAACACCGGGGAGCTGTTTTTT. This translates into CASSLATGNTGELFF.

The chain uses TRBV6-5 and TRBJ2-1; 7 bases line up with TRBD2. With 5 bases clipped from V and 2 bases from J, the junction kept 6 bases outside the gene matches. The germline CDR1 and CDR2 sequences are MNHEY and SVGAGI. The CDR3 length is 15 residues. CDR3 nucleotide sequence: TGTGCCAGCAGTATAAGCGGGGACCCCTACAATGAGCAGTTCTTC. Protein product: CASSISGDPYNEQFF.